A single sample gave rise to the 16 T cell receptor beta chains below, sequenced in a study of cytomegalovirus exposure and HLA in healthy donors. The data were produced by immunoSEQ multiplex PCR, yet TCRdb's version contains in-frame clones alone and is incomplete. The table includes 280,000 or so clones, approximately 87% detected once. The material sequenced was PBMCs. Every receptor here comes from a woman in her late teens or twenties in good health and CMV-seronegative.

V usage is TRBV5-4 and J usage is TRBJ1-1, with no clear D. Per germline, CDR1 SGHNT and CDR2 YYREEE (reference sequence). The length of the CDR3 is 13 residues. The V end lost 4 bases, the J end lost 1 base, and 8 bases lay between the germline ends. The CDR3 loop is CASSPDKNTEAFF. The CDR3 coding sequence is TGTGCCAGCAGCCCAGACAAGAACACTGAAGCTTTCTTT.

Written as DNA, the CDR3 is TGTGCCACCAGCAGAGATCTAGCAGGAGGGGATGGCTACACCTTC. Its protein is CATSRDLAGGDGYTF. V usage is TRBV15 and J usage is TRBJ1-2; possible D gene TRBD1, 5 bases. Between the trimmed V and J ends, which lost 0 bases and 6 bases, there was a span of 14 bases. The CDR3 covers 15 residues. From germline, CDR1 is LNHNV and CDR2 YYDKDF (reference sequence).

The rearrangement uses TRBV25-1 and TRBJ2-7, with D possibly matching TRBD1 (6 bases). Germline CDR1 is MGHDK and CDR2 is SYGVNS. V was pared by 5 bases and J by 1 base, with 9 bases between. This CDR3 comprises 13 residues. CDR3 loop: CASSPQGSYEQYF. CDR3 DNA sequence: TGTGCCAGCAGTCCCCAGGGGTCCTACGAGCAGTACTTC.

J is TRBJ1-1 and V is TRBV10-3, with D maybe TRBD1 (5 bases). This CDR3 spans 15 amino acids. Germline CDR1 is ENHRY and CDR2 is SYGVKD. Trimming removed 0 bases at V and 5 bases at J, with 13 bases between. CDR3 nucleotide sequence: TGTGCCATCAGTGAGTCGGGGGGGAGGCGGACTGAAGCTTTCTTT. Amino acids: CAISESGGRRTEAFF.

The chain uses TRBV15 and TRBJ2-7, with D possibly matching TRBD1 (6 bases). This CDR3 comprises 13 residues. The germline CDR1 and CDR2 sequences are LNHNV and YYDKDF (reference sequence). The germline V and J ends were trimmed by 11 bases and 4 bases, with 18 bases remaining between them. The CDR3 DNA reads TGTGCCGCCCGGGCGACAGGCGCTTACGAGCAGTACTTC. Translating gives CAARATGAYEQYF. Full variable domain (remainder filled in from reference TRBV15 and TRBJ2-7): DAMVIQNPRYQVTQFGKPVTLSCSQTLNHNVMYWYQQKSSQAPKLLFHYYDKDFNNEADTPDNFQSRRPNTSFCFLDIRSPGLGDTAMYLCAARATGAYEQYFGPGTRLTVT.

This clone was observed a handful of times. The chain joins TRBV27 to TRBJ1-5; D remains ambiguous. V lost 2 bases and J lost 5, with 10 bases in between. The germline V gene has CDR1 MNHEY and CDR2 SMNVEV (reference sequence). The CDR3 consists of 14 residues. This CDR3 is CASSLAGRDQPQHF. The CDR3 region has the DNA TGTGCCAGCAGTTTAGCCGGGAGAGATCAGCCCCAGCATTTT.

CDR3 in DNA: TGTGCCAGCTCACGGACAGGGGGAGGGCAGCCCCAGCATTTT. Protein: CASSRTGGGQPQHF. The J gene is TRBJ1-5, the V gene TRBV27, with 10 positions matching TRBD1. CDR3 size: 14 residues. J gave up 7 bases and V 8 bases, and 8 bases lay outside the gene matches. Germline CDR1 MNHEY, CDR2 SMNVEV (reference sequence).

The chain combines TRBV6-1 with TRBJ2-7; a possible D gene is TRBD1 (6 bases). CDR1 and CDR2 from the germline V gene are MNHNS and SASEGT. V lost 1 base and J lost 4, with 14 bases in between. The CDR3 is 15 residues long. The CDR3: CASSEDGRGPYEQYF. CDR3 DNA: TGTGCCAGCAGTGAAGATGGCAGGGGCCCTTACGAGCAGTACTTC.

The chain employs TRBV7-8 and TRBJ1-1; no definite D call. CDR1 is SGHVS, CDR2 FQNEAQ, per germline. The length of the CDR3 is 12 residues. V lost 2 bases and J lost 5, with 6 bases in between. CDR3 coding DNA: TGTGCCAGCAGCTTAATCAGAACTGAAGCTTTCTTT. This translates into CASSLIRTEAFF.

The CDR3 protein is CASGRSGTGTSSGNTIYF. DNA of the CDR3: TGTGCCAGCGGGAGGTCCGGGACAGGGACTTCCTCTGGAAACACCATATATTTT. This sequence joins TRBV7-8 and TRBJ1-3, with 9 nucleotides matching TRBD1. The CDR3 spans 18 residues. V shed 8 bases and J 0 bases; nucleotides not matched to a gene: 14. In germline, CDR1 is SGHVS, CDR2 FQNEAQ.

The CDR3 loop reads CATYSGAGGGFRFF. The CDR3 DNA sequence: TGTGCCACTTATAGTGGAGCGGGAGGGGGGTTTCGGTTCTTC. V is TRBV19 and J is TRBJ2-1; TRBD2 aligns across 10 bases. The CDR3 loop spans 14 amino acids. V lost 10 bases and J lost 15; bases outside the gene matches: 18. Germline assignment: CDR1 LNHDA and CDR2 SQIVND (reference sequence).

The rearrangement links TRBV10-3 to TRBJ1-1; 10 bases are shared with TRBD1. CDR1 and CDR2 (germline): ENHRY, SYGVKD. The CDR3 runs 15 residues. V lost 4 bases, J lost 1 base, and 3 bases stayed unmatched. CDR3 loop: CAISAGQGKNTEAFF. The CDR3 bases are TGTGCCATCAGTGCGGGACAGGGGAAGAACACTGAAGCTTTCTTT.

In this sample, this clone turned up a few times. V and J are TRBV27 and TRBJ1-1, with D possibly being TRBD1 (6 bases). The CDR3 length is 14 residues. Trimming shortened V by 3 bases and J by 1 base, and 9 bases separated the two germline ends. The germline gives CDR1 MNHEY, CDR2 SMNVEV (reference sequence). CDR3: CASSFGQPNTEAFF. Written as DNA, the CDR3 is TGTGCCAGCAGTTTTGGACAGCCGAACACTGAAGCTTTCTTT.

The V gene is TRBV5-4, the J gene TRBJ2-7; 9 bases align to TRBD2. The CDR3 has 14 amino acids. V was pared by 10 bases and J by 2 bases, with 10 bases of the junction left unmatched. The V gene's germline CDR1 is SGHNT and CDR2 YYREEE (reference sequence). The CDR3 loop reads CAFHRLAEPYEQYF. The CDR3 coding sequence is TGTGCCTTCCATCGACTAGCGGAGCCCTACGAGCAGTACTTC. Using reference TRBV5-4 and TRBJ2-7 for the parts outside the CDR3, the full variable domain is ETGVTQSPTHLIKTRGQQVTLRCSSQSGHNTVSWYQQALGQGPQFIFQYYREEENGRGNFPPRFSGLQFPNYSSELNVNALELDDSALYLCAFHRLAEPYEQYFGPGTRLTVT.

The rearrangement joins TRBV7-6 to TRBJ2-5; 7 bases are shared with TRBD2. Germline loops: CDR1 SGHVS, CDR2 FNYEAQ. V shed 6 bases, J shed 1 base, and the junction held 8 bases outside the gene matches. The CDR3 sequence is 15 residues long. DNA of the CDR3: TGTGCCAGCAGTACCCCGGGACTACCCCAAGAGACCCAGTACTTC. This sequence encodes CASSTPGLPQETQYF.

V usage is TRBV28 and J usage is TRBJ1-4, with TRBD1 matching 7 bases. The CDR3 consists of 17 residues. The germline V gene encodes CDR1 MDHEN and CDR2 SYDVKM. The V and J ends lost 6 bases and 8 bases, in that order; junction bases with no gene match: 18. The CDR3 DNA reads as TGTGCCAGCAGATCTCCGGGACAGCTGGCGATAGGGGAAAAACTGTTTTTT. Residues: CASRSPGQLAIGEKLFF. Complete variable domain (other parts from reference TRBV28 and TRBJ1-4): DVKVTQSSRYLVKRTGEKVFLECVQDMDHENMFWYRQDPGLGLRLIYFSYDVKMKEKGDIPEGYSVSREKKERFSLILESASTNQTSMYLCASRSPGQLAIGEKLFFGSGTQLSVL.